These T cell receptor beta chains were read from a single sample in a study of identical twins. TCRdb fed the 5' RACE reads into MiXCR, producing one record per CDR3 protein. The data show 1.5 million to 2 million distinct CDR3 sequences, with around a third seen just once and 0.27% held by the top ten. The sample taken for sequencing was cord blood. These receptors originate from a newborn girl in good health. Both conserved end residues are part of each CDR3. Fields, in order: J gene, clone size, D gene, V gene, CDR3 protein, CDR3 DNA. A D gene is named only where the DNA matches it firmly. Some rows have no size entry. The others give once, few or many, or a class for an expanded clone.

>TRBJ2-5|NA|TRBD2|TRBV9
CASSVGIAGGGETQYF
TGTGCCAGCAGCGTCGGAATAGCGGGAGGTGGAGAGACCCAGTACTTC
>TRBJ1-5|few|NA|TRBV3-1
CASSAGQIQPQHF
TGTGCCAGCAGCGCGGGACAAATACAGCCCCAGCATTTT
>TRBJ2-2|NA|NA|TRBV12-3/TRBV12-4
CAGSRGGTGELFF
TGTGCCGGCAGTCGAGGGGGCACCGGGGAGCTGTTTTTT
>TRBJ2-1|many|TRBD2|TRBV5-1
CASSLGGTSGYNEQFF
TGCGCCAGCAGCTTGGGGGGGACTAGCGGATACAATGAGCAGTTCTTC
>TRBJ2-3|many|TRBD1|TRBV5-1
CASSPDRADTQYF
TGCGCCAGCAGCCCTGACAGGGCAGATACGCAGTATTTT
>TRBJ2-2|NA|NA|TRBV28
CATKLTGELFF
TGTGCCACCAAGCTTACCGGGGAGCTGTTTTTT
>TRBJ1-2|many|NA|TRBV27
CASRTANYGYTF
TGTGCCAGCAGGACAGCTAACTATGGCTACACCTTC
>TRBJ2-4|NA|NA|TRBV6-6
CASSHAGDQYF
TGTGCCAGCAGTCACGCAGGGGATCAGTACTTC
>TRBJ2-7|NA|NA|TRBV21-1
CASSNEAARYEQYF
TGTGCCAGCAGCAATGAGGCAGCCCGCTACGAGCAGTACTTC
>TRBJ1-1|NA|NA|TRBV10-3
CAVKPEMNTEAFF
TGTGCCGTCAAACCGGAGATGAACACTGAAGCTTTCTTT
>TRBJ2-7|once|NA|TRBV25-1
CASSPRISSYEQYF
TGTGCCAGCAGCCCCCGGATAAGCTCCTACGAGCAGTACTTC
>TRBJ2-7|many|NA|TRBV5-1
CASSLGNEQYF
TGTGCCAGCAGTTTAGGGAACGAGCAGTACTTC
>TRBJ2-6|few|NA|TRBV7-8
CASSRRRGTPSGANVLTF
TGTGCCAGCAGCCGCCGTCGAGGGACCCCCTCTGGGGCCAACGTCCTGACTTTC
>TRBJ1-5|NA|NA|TRBV25-1
CASSERGGLIGNQPQHF
TGTGCCAGCAGTGAAAGGGGCGGGTTAATCGGCAATCAGCCCCAGCATTTT
>TRBJ2-3|NA|TRBD2|TRBV14
CASSQSAPTSGVSPDTDTQYF
TGTGCCAGCAGCCAATCAGCCCCCACTAGCGGGGTTTCCCCCGACACAGATACGCAGTATTTT
>TRBJ2-5|NA|NA|TRBV3-1
CASSPTREYQETQYF
TGTGCCAGCAGCCCGACCAGAGAGTACCAAGAGACCCAGTACTTC
>TRBJ2-3|few|TRBD2|TRBV10-3
CAVGAGGESDTQYF
TGTGCCGTTGGAGCGGGAGGGGAATCAGATACGCAGTATTTT
>TRBJ1-5|few|NA|TRBV10-3
CASTGNSNQPQHF
TGTGCCTCAACAGGGAATAGCAATCAGCCCCAGCATTTT
>TRBJ1-1|few|NA|TRBV6-1
CASSEGDFGTEAFF
TGTGCCAGCAGTGAAGGGGACTTTGGGACTGAAGCTTTCTTT
>TRBJ1-4|NA|NA|TRBV12-3/TRBV12-4
CASSLGWAGKLFF
TGTGCCAGCAGTTTGGGGTGGGCGGGAAAACTGTTTTTT
>TRBJ1-2|NA|NA|TRBV5-1
CASSLNTDRRRGYTF
TGCGCCAGCAGCCTGAACACCGACCGGCGGCGGGGCTACACCTTC
>TRBJ2-7|NA|NA|TRBV6-6
CASSYRNYEQYF
TGTGCCAGCAGTTACCGGAACTACGAGCAGTACTTC
>TRBJ1-5|NA|NA|TRBV20-1
CSASPRGRGFDQPQHF
TGCAGTGCTAGCCCTCGGGGCAGGGGATTCGATCAGCCCCAGCATTTT
>TRBJ1-1|few|NA|TRBV29-1
CSVGYLEAFF
TGCAGCGTTGGTTACTTAGAAGCTTTCTTT
>TRBJ2-3|few|TRBD1|TRBV20-1
CSALRGTSQYF
TGCAGTGCTCTCAGGGGGACGTCGCAGTATTTT
>TRBJ2-3|once|TRBD1|TRBV9
CASSVVGQTTDTQYF
TGTGCCAGCAGCGTAGTGGGACAGACCACAGATACGCAGTATTTT
>TRBJ2-7|NA|NA|TRBV6-1
CASSPISQEAYEQYF
TGTGCCAGCAGCCCTATTTCGCAGGAGGCCTACGAGCAGTACTTC
>TRBJ2-1|few|TRBD1|TRBV6-2/TRBV6-3
CASSSYRDSLDEQFF
TGTGCCAGCAGCTCATACCGGGACAGTTTAGATGAGCAGTTCTTC
>TRBJ2-3|NA|TRBD2|TRBV6-5
CASSYRTRDTQYF
TGTGCCAGCAGTTATAGGACTAGAGATACGCAGTATTTT
>TRBJ2-1|many|NA|TRBV9
CASSVDPTRNNEQFF
TGTGCCAGCAGCGTAGACCCTACTAGGAACAATGAGCAGTTCTTC
>TRBJ1-2|few|NA|TRBV6-1
CASSPSRLKCYTF
TGTGCCAGCAGTCCGTCCCGGCTAAAATGCTACACCTTC
>TRBJ1-2|NA|NA|TRBV28
CASSPQVGERGYTF
TGTGCCAGCAGTCCCCAAGTAGGGGAGCGGGGCTACACCTTC
>TRBJ2-3|few|NA|TRBV2
CASSGGAAADTQYF
TGTGCCAGCAGTGGGGGGGCAGCGGCAGATACGCAGTATTTT
>TRBJ1-5|NA|NA|TRBV12-3/TRBV12-4
CASSFIQGTQPQHF
TGTGCCAGCAGTTTTATCCAGGGCACTCAGCCCCAGCATTTT
>TRBJ1-4|few|NA|TRBV20-1
CSARVGGKEKLFF
TGCAGTGCTAGAGTTGGGGGGAAAGAAAAACTGTTTTTT
>TRBJ2-1|NA|TRBD2|TRBV6-1
CASRIAGATYNEQFF
TGTGCCAGCAGGATAGCGGGGGCCACCTACAATGAGCAGTTCTTC
>TRBJ2-1|NA|NA|TRBV15
CATSRDSGSTYNEQFF
TGTGCCACCAGCAGAGATTCGGGGAGTACCTACAATGAGCAGTTCTTC
>TRBJ1-6|NA|NA|TRBV2
CASSYRLNSPLHF
TGTGCCAGCAGTTACCGACTCAATTCACCCCTCCACTTT
>TRBJ1-5|NA|NA|TRBV20-1
CSASRQNNQPQHF
TGCAGTGCTAGCCGGCAGAACAATCAGCCCCAGCATTTT
>TRBJ1-2|NA|TRBD1|TRBV27
CASSLGIGGGYGYTF
TGTGCCAGCAGTTTAGGTATAGGGGGCGGCTATGGCTACACCTTC
>TRBJ2-5|NA|NA|TRBV20-1
CSARLVGSETQYF
TGCAGTGCTAGATTGGTTGGATCGGAGACCCAGTACTTC
>TRBJ1-2|few|NA|TRBV24-1
CATSDLGQNLNYGYTF
TGTGCCACCAGTGATTTGGGACAGAATCTGAACTATGGCTACACCTTC
>TRBJ2-1|NA|NA|TRBV24-1
CATSDLHPSSYNEQFF
TGTGCCACCAGTGATTTGCACCCTAGCTCCTACAATGAGCAGTTCTTC
>TRBJ2-7|NA|TRBD2|TRBV27
CARNPGLAGARIPYEQYF
TGTGCCAGAAACCCCGGACTAGCGGGAGCAAGGATCCCCTACGAGCAGTACTTC
>TRBJ1-2|many|NA|TRBV7-9
CASSLASVNYGYTF
TGTGCCAGCAGCCTGGCATCTGTTAACTATGGCTACACCTTC
>TRBJ1-3|NA|TRBD1|TRBV12-3/TRBV12-4
CASRAGTGANTIYF
TGTGCCAGCAGGGCCGGGACAGGGGCCAACACCATATATTTT
>TRBJ1-2|NA|NA|TRBV27
CASSLYAGDGYTF
TGTGCCAGCAGTTTATACGCGGGGGATGGCTACACCTTC
>TRBJ2-5|once|NA|TRBV27
CASSLSSGGQHYF
TGTGCCAGCAGTTTATCATCGGGAGGACAGCATTACTTC
>TRBJ2-7|few|NA|TRBV4-1
CASSRVEKYEQYF
TGCGCCAGCAGCCGGGTGGAAAAATACGAGCAGTACTTC
>TRBJ1-6|NA|NA|TRBV6-2/TRBV6-3
CASSDLRSGDSPLHF
TGTGCCAGCAGCGATTTACGATCGGGAGATTCACCCCTCCACTTT
>TRBJ1-6|NA|TRBD1|TRBV7-6
CASSLEIYRGRNSPLHF
TGTGCCAGCAGCTTAGAGATTTACAGGGGACGCAATTCACCCCTCCACTTT
>TRBJ2-7|NA|TRBD2|TRBV27
CASRRQREIYYEQYF
TGTGCCAGCAGAAGACAGCGGGAGATTTACTACGAGCAGTACTTC
>TRBJ2-7|NA|NA|TRBV5-8
CASSSRTAEQYF
TGTGCCAGCAGCTCCCGGACAGCCGAGCAGTACTTC
>TRBJ1-1|many|NA|TRBV27
CASSLRGLGTEAFF
TGCGCCAGCAGCTTGCGGGGGCTGGGCACTGAAGCTTTCTTT
>TRBJ1-4|NA|NA|TRBV2
CASGQPHATNEKLFF
TGTGCCAGCGGACAGCCACATGCAACTAATGAAAAACTGTTTTTT